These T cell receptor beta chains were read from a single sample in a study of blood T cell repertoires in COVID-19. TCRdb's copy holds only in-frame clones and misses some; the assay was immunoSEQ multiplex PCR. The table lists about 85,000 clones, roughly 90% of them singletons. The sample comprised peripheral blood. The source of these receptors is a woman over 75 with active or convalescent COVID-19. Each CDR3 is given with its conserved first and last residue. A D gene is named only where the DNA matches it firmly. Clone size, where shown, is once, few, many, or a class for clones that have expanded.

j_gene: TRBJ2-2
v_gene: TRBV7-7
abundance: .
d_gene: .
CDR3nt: TGTGCCAGCAGCTTATGGACAGACGGGGAGCTGTTTTTT
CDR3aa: CASSLWTDGELFF

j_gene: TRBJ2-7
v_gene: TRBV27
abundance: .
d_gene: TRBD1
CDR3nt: TGTGCCAGCAGCGGGGACAGGGGCAGCCGCCGGTACTACGAGCAGTACTTC
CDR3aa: CASSGDRGSRRYYEQYF

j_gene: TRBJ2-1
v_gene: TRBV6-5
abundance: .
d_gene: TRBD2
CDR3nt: TGTGCCAGCAGTTTAGCGGGAGCTGGTAGTAATGAGCAGTTCTTC
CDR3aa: CASSLAGAGSNEQFF

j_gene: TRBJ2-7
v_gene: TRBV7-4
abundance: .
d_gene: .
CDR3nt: TGTGCCAGCAGCTTAGGCTACAGGGTCTACGAGCAGTACTTC
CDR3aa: CASSLGYRVYEQYF

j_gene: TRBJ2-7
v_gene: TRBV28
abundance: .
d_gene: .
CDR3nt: TGTGCCAGCAGGGGACTCGAGCAGTACTTC
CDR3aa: CASRGLEQYF

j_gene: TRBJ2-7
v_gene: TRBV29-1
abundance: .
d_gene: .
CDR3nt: TGCAGCGTTGGGACTGCCGTGAGCTACGAGCAGTACTTC
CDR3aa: CSVGTAVSYEQYF

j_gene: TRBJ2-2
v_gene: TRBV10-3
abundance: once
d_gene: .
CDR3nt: TGTGCCATCAGTCAAACCGGACAGACCGCGAACACCGGGGAGCTGTTTTTT
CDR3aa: CAISQTGQTANTGELFF

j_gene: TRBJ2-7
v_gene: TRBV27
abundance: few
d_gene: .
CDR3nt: TGTGCCAGCAGCTTTGCCCCTAGCGCGACACACTACGAGCAGTACTTC
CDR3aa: CASSFAPSATHYEQYF

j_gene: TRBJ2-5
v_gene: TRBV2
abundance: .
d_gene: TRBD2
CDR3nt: TGTGCCAGCAGTAAAGAGGGACTAGGACAAGAGACCCAGTACTTC
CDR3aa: CASSKEGLGQETQYF

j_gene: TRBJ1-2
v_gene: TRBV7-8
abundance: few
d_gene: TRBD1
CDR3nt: TGTGCCAGCAGCCCACTGACAGGGCCTGCTATGTTC
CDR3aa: CASSPLTGPAMF

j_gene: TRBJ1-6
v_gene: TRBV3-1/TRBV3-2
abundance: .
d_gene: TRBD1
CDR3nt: TGTGCCAGCAGCCAGACAGGGTTCTCCTATAATTCACCCCTCCACTTT
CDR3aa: CASSQTGFSYNSPLHF

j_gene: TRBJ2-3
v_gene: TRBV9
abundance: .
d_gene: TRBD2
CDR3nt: TGTGCCAGCAGCGGAAGACCGGGACTAGCGGAAACAGATACCAGCACAGATACGCAGTATTTT
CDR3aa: CASSGRPGLAETDTSTDTQYF

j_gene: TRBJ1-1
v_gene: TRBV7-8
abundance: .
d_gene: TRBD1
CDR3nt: TGTGCCAGCAGCTTAGACAGGGGATATGGGGATGCAAACACTGAAGCTTTCTTT
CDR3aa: CASSLDRGYGDANTEAFF

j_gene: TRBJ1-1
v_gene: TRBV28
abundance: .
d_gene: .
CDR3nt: TGTGCCAGCAGTCTACAGCTGGAAGCTTTCTTT
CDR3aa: CASSLQLEAFF

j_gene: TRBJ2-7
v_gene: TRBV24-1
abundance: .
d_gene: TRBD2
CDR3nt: TGTGCCACCAGTGATGCGCCTGGGCGAGGGACTAGCGGGAGCCACGAGCAGTACTTC
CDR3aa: CATSDAPGRGTSGSHEQYF

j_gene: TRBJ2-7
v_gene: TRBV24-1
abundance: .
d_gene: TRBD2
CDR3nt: TGTGCCACCAGTGATACGACTAGCGGGAGGTACGAGCAGTACTTC
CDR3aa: CATSDTTSGRYEQYF

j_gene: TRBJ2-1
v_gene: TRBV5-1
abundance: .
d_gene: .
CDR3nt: TGCGCCAGCAGCTGGGGCGGCGCTAGCTCCTACAATGAGCAGTTCTTC
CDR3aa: CASSWGGASSYNEQFF

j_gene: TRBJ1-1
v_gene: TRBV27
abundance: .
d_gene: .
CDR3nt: TGTGCCAGCAGTTTTAACGGGGAGGGGGCTTTCTTT
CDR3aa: CASSFNGEGAFF

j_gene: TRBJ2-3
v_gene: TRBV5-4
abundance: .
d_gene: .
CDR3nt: TGTGCCAGCAGCTTGGGGGGACAAGGCACAGATACGCAGTATTTT
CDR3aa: CASSLGGQGTDTQYF

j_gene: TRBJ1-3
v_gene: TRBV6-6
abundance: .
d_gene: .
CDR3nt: TGTGCCAGCAGTTACGAGGGGGACTCTGGAAACACCATATATTTT
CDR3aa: CASSYEGDSGNTIYF

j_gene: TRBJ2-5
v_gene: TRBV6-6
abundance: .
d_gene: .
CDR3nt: TGTGCCAGCATCCGACAGGTACAAGAGACCCAGTACTTC
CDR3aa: CASIRQVQETQYF

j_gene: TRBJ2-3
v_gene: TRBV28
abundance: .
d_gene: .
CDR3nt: TGTGCCATCCAAGGCGGAGCGTCTAGTTCGGGAGCAATACCTACGCAGTATTTT
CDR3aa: CAIQGGASSSGAIPTQYF

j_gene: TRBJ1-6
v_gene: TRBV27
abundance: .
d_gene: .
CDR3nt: TGTGCCAGCAGTTTAAGACTACCTAGCTCCTATAATTCACCCCTCCACTTT
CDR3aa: CASSLRLPSSYNSPLHF

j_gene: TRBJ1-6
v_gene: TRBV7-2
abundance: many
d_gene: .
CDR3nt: TGTGCCAGCAGCCTAGGACAGTTCAATTCACCCCTCCACTTT
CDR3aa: CASSLGQFNSPLHF

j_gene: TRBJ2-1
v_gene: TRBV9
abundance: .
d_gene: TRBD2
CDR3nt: TGTGCCAGCAGCCCCGGACCCCCTACTAGCGGTGGTGAGCAGTTCTTC
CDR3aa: CASSPGPPTSGGEQFF

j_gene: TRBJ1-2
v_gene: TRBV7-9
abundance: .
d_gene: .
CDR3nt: TGTGCCAGCAGCTTAGAACACGATGGCTACACCTTC
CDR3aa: CASSLEHDGYTF

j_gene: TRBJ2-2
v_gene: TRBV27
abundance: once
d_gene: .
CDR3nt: TGTGCCAGCAGTTTCATCCAGGGGGGACGGGAGCTGTTTTTT
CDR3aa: CASSFIQGGRELFF

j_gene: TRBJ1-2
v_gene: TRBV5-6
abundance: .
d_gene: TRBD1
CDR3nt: TGTGCCAGCAGCATTAGACAGGGAAGAGATGGCTACACCTTC
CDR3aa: CASSIRQGRDGYTF

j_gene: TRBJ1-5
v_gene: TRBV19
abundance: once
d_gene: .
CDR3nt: TGTGCCAGTAGTAGGCGGCCCGCAGGAGGTCAGCCCCAGCATTTT
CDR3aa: CASSRRPAGGQPQHF

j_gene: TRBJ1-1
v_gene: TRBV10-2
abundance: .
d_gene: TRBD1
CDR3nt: TGCGCCAGCAGTCAGACAGGGGGTGCTGAAGCTTTCTTT
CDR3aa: CASSQTGGAEAFF

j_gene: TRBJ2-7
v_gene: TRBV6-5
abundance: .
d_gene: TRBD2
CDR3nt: TGTGCCAGCAGGCCGGGACTAGCGTTTCACGAGCAGTACTTC
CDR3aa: CASRPGLAFHEQYF

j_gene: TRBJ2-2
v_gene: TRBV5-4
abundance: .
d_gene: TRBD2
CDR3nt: TGTGCCAGCAGCTTGTCTTTACTAGCGGGAGGGCCAGATACCGGGGAGCTGTTTTTT
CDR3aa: CASSLSLLAGGPDTGELFF